This T cell receptor (beta chain) derives from a study of shared clonotypes between healthy human individuals. About the study: The people who gave samples were two women and three men aged 18 to 49. Study-level points and caveats: Estimated richness was generally greater in naive than memory subsets.

Each subset's genomic DNA was split evenly across several immunoSEQ plates. The table came from immunoSEQ multiplex PCR; TCRdb's copy has only in-frame clones and leaves some out. The sample shows approximately 720,000 clones, around 90% of them seen only once. Worth noting for this clone: No antigen is known for it.

Germline V lookup: CDR1 SGHRS, CDR2 YFSETQ. This CDR3 has 17 amino acids. The V segment lost 0 bases and the J segment 0 bases; nucleotides outside the gene matches: 4. Positively selected for CCR7, the CD45RO-negative cells used as naive CD8 cells excluded terminally differentiated effector memory CD45RA+ cells. The sequencing input was naive CD8+ T cells sorted from blood. This sequence joins TRBV5-1 and TRBJ2-3; 10 nucleotides line up with TRBD2. This clonotype originated in a man aged 25 to 40 in good health. CDR3 protein: CASSLVGLATSTDTQYF. DNA of the CDR3: TGCGCCAGCAGCTTGGTGGGACTAGCGACCAGCACAGATACGCAGTATTTT.